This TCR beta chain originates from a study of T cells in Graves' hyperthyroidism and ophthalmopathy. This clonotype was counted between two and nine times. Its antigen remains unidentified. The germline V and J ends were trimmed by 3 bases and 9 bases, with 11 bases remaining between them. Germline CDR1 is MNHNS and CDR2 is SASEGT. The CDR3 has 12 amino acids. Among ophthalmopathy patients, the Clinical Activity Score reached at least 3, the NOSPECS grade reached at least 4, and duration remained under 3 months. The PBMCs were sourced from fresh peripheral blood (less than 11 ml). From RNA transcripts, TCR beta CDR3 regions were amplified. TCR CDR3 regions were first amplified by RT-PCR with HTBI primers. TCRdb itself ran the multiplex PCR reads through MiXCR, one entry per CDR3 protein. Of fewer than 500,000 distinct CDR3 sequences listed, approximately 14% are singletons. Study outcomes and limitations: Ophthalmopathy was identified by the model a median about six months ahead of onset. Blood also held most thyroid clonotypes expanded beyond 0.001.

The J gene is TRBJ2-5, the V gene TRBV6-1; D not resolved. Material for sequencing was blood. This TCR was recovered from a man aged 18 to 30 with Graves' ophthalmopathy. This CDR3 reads CASSDVGRPQYF. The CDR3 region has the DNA TGTGCCAGCAGTGACGTCGGTCGACCCCAGTACTTC.